This T cell receptor beta chain was found in a study of untreated major depressive disorder (dated 2018 in TCRdb). With respect to the entire study: A cross-sectional case-control design was used to compare T cell phenotype and TCR repertoire between antidepressant-free major depressive disorder patients and individually matched non-depressed controls. The sequencing was a follow-up to the differences in Vbeta 5.1, Vbeta 11 and Vbeta 22 usage that flow cytometry had picked up across the whole cohort. Beyond this particular receptor, the publication reports: Higher TRBV05-01 (Vbeta 5.1) usage among CD4+ T cells of depressed patients compared with controls was confirmed by sequencing, with p = 0.040 in a one-tailed test. Because of the strict matching and exclusion criteria, the study sample was comparatively small, which limits how generalizable the findings are. In the sequencing data, TRBV25-01 and TRBV02-01 usage matched the flow-cytometry pattern without reaching statistical significance. In every sequenced subject, all of the top five TRBV05-01 clones were private clones. For the sequencing comparisons, one-tailed planned tests were applied to only three preselected Vbeta families.

The Qiagen DNeasy Blood and Tissue Kit was used to extract total genomic DNA from the purified CD4+ T cells. Amplification and sequencing of the TCRbeta CDR3 region, as defined according to IMGT, were carried out with immunoSEQ immunosequencing protocols. From the authors' description of their analysis: Raw sequence data were preprocessed by the immunoSEQ service for PCR and sequencing error correction. The sequence data were loaded into the immunoSEQ Analyzer and then analyzed further using VDJtools v1.0.7. Patient-control differences were tested with the paired Wilcoxon signed-rank test. In its TCRdb copy, this immuneACCESS table keeps in-frame sequences only and misses some clones. Where compared with another copy, unresolved V genes explain less than half of these, and the others have no known cause. D and trimming were read from the DNA, whereas the V and J calls and clone size are those reported in that table. The sample includes approximately 20,000 clones, with around 85% observed a single time. Around 0.76% of the sample is held by the ten biggest clonotypes.

Worth noting for this clone: Its specific antigen is unknown. Base qualities are missing; no much larger clone stands one base away.

As encoded in the germline V gene, CDR1 is MNHEY while CDR2 is SVGAGI. CDR3 length: 15 amino acids, cysteine to phenylalanine. Only the CDR3 region is kept as DNA, spanning 45 bases read in frame from base 1. Trimming removed 6 bases from V and 6 bases from J, leaving 18 bases between the germline ends. Each depressed patient was pairwise matched to a non-depressed control for sex, age, current smoking status and body mass index. European descent was reported for all participants. No current or lifetime mood disorder was present in controls, and Quick Inventory of Depressive Symptoms-Self Report scores of 5 or less were recorded for controls. Participants were excluded if they had major medical conditions, Axis I/II comorbidities, regular medication or illicit drug use, or weekly alcohol intake above 100 g. Roughly 30 ml of peripheral blood was drawn into EDTA tubes from each participant. CD4+ T cells were purified from thawed PBMCs by magnetic negative selection with the BD IMag Human CD4 T Lymphocyte Enrichment Set. The CD4+ enrichment method typically yielded 90% to 95% purity as confirmed by flow cytometry. A subgroup of 4 to 6 case-control pairs, chosen blind to chemokine receptor expression and flow-cytometric repertoire skewing results, underwent TCRbeta sequencing. All blood samples were collected in the morning at 8:00 a.m., and PBMCs were isolated by Ficoll-Hypaque gradient centrifugation. PBMCs were cryopreserved by gradual cooling to -80 degrees C and were kept in liquid nitrogen until assay.

The sequence derives from a woman younger than 45 in good health. The rearrangement combines TRBV6-5 with TRBJ2-1; the D gene is tentatively TRBD1 or TRBD2, each matching 6 bases. The sequenced material came from CD4+ T cells from PBMCs. CDR3 region: CASRLSGAGSNEQFF. The DNA reads TGTGCCAGCAGGCTCTCAGGGGCGGGAAGCAATGAGCAGTTCTTC.